Here is one T cell receptor beta chain with its context. The record originates from a study of blood T cell repertoires in COVID-19. Study background: Acute-phase and convalescent COVID-19 samples originated in the United States, Italy and Spain. PBMCs, B-cell-depleted T cells, or T cells were the source of the cDNA or gDNA that made up the material.

This CDR3 contains 13 residues. Trimming cost V 0 bases and J 3 bases, with 6 bases left between them. The germline gives CDR1 SGDLS, CDR2 YYNGEE. In the authors' methods: Estimation of nucleated cell counts relied on the amplification of reference gene primers. Some clones are missing from TCRdb's copy, which holds only in-frame ones; the method was immunoSEQ multiplex PCR. V and J calls and clone size are copied from that table; D and trimming were computed from the DNA. The sample includes tens of thousands of clones, roughly 80% seen only once; the top ten take more than 9.5%. The sequence came from a man aged 45 to 65 with acute or convalescent COVID-19. The V call is TRBV9, the J call TRBJ2-5, with D unresolved. Sequencing input: peripheral blood. In nucleotides, the CDR3 is TGTGCCAGCAGCGTAGCCCCTGAAGAGACCCAGTACTTC. Amino acids: CASSVAPEETQYF.